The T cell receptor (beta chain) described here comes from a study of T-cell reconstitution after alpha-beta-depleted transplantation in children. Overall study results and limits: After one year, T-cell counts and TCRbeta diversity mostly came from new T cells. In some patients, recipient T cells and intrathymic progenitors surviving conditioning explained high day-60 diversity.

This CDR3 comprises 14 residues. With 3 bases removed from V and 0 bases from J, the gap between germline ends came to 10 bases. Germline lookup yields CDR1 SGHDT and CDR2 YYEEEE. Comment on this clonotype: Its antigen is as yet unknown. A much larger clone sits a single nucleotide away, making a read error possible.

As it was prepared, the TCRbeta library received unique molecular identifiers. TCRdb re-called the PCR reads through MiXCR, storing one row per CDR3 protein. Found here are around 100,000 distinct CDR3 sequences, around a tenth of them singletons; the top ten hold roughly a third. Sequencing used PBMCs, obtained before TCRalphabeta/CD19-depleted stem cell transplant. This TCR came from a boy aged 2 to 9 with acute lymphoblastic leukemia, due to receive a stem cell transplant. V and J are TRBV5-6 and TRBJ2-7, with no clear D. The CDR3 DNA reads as TGTGCCAGCAGCTGGTTCTGGGGCTCCTACGAGCAGTACTTC. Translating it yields CASSWFWGSYEQYF.